This entry lists 15 T cell receptor beta chains sequenced from one sample in a study of T cell changes during pregnancy in multiple sclerosis. TCRdb's table, derived via immunoSEQ multiplex PCR, lists solely in-frame clones and lacks some. Of around 12,000 clones in the sample, approximately 86% were seen once. This specimen consisted of CD8+ T cells from peripheral blood mononuclear cells, obtained in the second trimester of pregnancy. The receptors originated from a female donor in good health, enrolled as a control in a pregnancy study.

This rearrangement joins TRBV7-9 to TRBJ2-7; 7 positions match TRBD1. Germline loops: CDR1 SEHNR, CDR2 FQNEAQ (reference sequence). The trim removed 5 bases at V and 3 bases at J, leaving 10 bases unmatched. CDR3 length: 15 amino acids. CDR3 loop: CASSDRQGKIYEQYF. The DNA of the CDR3 is TGTGCCAGCAGCGATCGACAGGGAAAAATCTACGAGCAGTACTTC.

The J gene is TRBJ1-6, the V gene TRBV18; possibly TRBD1 for D (6 bases). Germline CDR1 reads KGHSH; CDR2 reads LQKENI. Trimming pared 3 bases from V and 3 bases from J, leaving 15 bases between. The CDR3 has 17 amino acids. CDR3 DNA sequence: TGTGCCAGCTCACCGGATACCCCAGGGGACTATAATTCACCCCTCCACTTT. Residues: CASSPDTPGDYNSPLHF.

To note about this clone: This may be a read error: a much more frequent sequence differs by one nucleotide. At the DNA level, this CDR3 is encoded by other sequences in the same sample as well. This chain uses TRBV5-1 with TRBJ2-7; 9 nucleotides line up with TRBD1. V was clipped by 5 bases and J by 3 bases; unmatched bases: 12. This CDR3 is 16 amino acids long. The germline gives CDR1 SGHRS, CDR2 YFSETQ. DNA for the CDR3: TGCGCCAGCAGGCCCCGGGACAGGGCCATTAACTACGAGCAGTACTTC. Translated: CASRPRDRAINYEQYF.

The chain carries TRBV12-5 and TRBJ2-7; D is possibly TRBD2 (6 bases). This CDR3 contains 15 residues. From germline, CDR1 is LGHNT and CDR2 FRNRAP. The germline V and J ends were trimmed by 1 base and 4 bases, with 14 bases remaining between them. CDR3 amino acids: CASGLGLWRGYEQYF. The CDR3 nucleotides read TGTGCTAGTGGTTTGGGCCTCTGGAGGGGATACGAGCAGTACTTC.

The J gene is TRBJ2-7, the V gene TRBV6-5; 8 bases match TRBD1. The CDR3 consists of 14 residues. V was pared by 5 bases and J by 1 base, with 4 bases of the junction left unmatched. Germline values: CDR1 MNHEY, CDR2 SVGAGI. The CDR3 spells CASSPGQESYEQYF. CDR3 sequence (DNA): TGTGCCAGCAGTCCGGGACAGGAGTCCTACGAGCAGTACTTC.

V usage is TRBV19 and J usage is TRBJ1-1, with D perhaps TRBD1 (5 bases). This CDR3 comprises 14 residues. Looked up from germline, CDR1 is LNHDA and CDR2 is SQIVND (reference sequence). The ends were cut back, 9 bases at V and 0 bases at J, with 14 bases in the middle. The CDR3 reads CASEGQTMNTEAFF. As DNA, the CDR3 is TGTGCCAGCGAAGGACAAACTATGAACACTGAAGCTTTCTTT.

The rearrangement links TRBV4-3 to TRBJ2-7; 9 bases agree with TRBD2. V was clipped by 1 base and J by 4 bases; unmatched bases: 2. Per the germline V gene, CDR1 is LGHNA and CDR2 is YSLEER. The CDR3 is made up of 14 amino acids. The CDR3 sequence is CASSQGRGGYEQYF. In DNA, the CDR3 is TGCGCCAGCAGCCAAGGGCGGGGGGGTTACGAGCAGTACTTC.

The chain has TRBV5-4 and TRBJ2-2; D is ambiguous. Germline V gives CDR1 SGHNT, CDR2 YYREEE (reference sequence). The CDR3 has 14 residues. Between the trimmed V and J ends, which lost 0 bases and 2 bases, there was a span of 5 bases. CDR3 nucleotides: TGTGCCAGCAGCTTGGTAGAAAACACCGGGGAGCTGTTTTTT. Amino acids: CASSLVENTGELFF.

This clone rates as medium-sized (0.01 to 0.1%). The V gene is TRBV6-4, the J gene TRBJ2-3; D is perhaps TRBD2 (6 bases). The ends were cut back, 2 bases at V and 4 bases at J, with 7 bases in the middle. Germline CDR1 and CDR2: MRHNA and SNTAGT. This CDR3 contains 13 residues. The DNA of the CDR3 is TGTGCCAGCAGTGACGGGGAGGCAGATACGCAGTATTTT. Translated, it gives CASSDGEADTQYF.

The V call is TRBV27, the J call TRBJ2-7, with TRBD1 matching over 7 bases. CDR1 and CDR2 (germline): MNHEY, SMNVEV (reference sequence). The V segment lost 6 bases and the J segment 2 bases; nucleotides outside the gene matches: 7. This CDR3 has 14 residues. The chain's CDR3 is CASSQGGPTYEQYF. The CDR3 DNA reads TGTGCCAGCAGCCAAGGGGGCCCCACCTACGAGCAGTACTTC.

This sequence joins TRBV4-1 and TRBJ2-5; a weak D match, TRBD2 (6 bases). The J call is doubtful: the DNA matches TRBJ2-7 better. The CDR3 is made up of 15 amino acids. Germline V gives CDR1 MGHRA, CDR2 YSYEKL. CDR3 loop: CASSQGWDGGNEQYF. The CDR3 DNA reads as TGCGCCAGCAGCCAAGGCTGGGACGGAGGGAACGAGCAGTACTTC.

V is TRBV30 and J is TRBJ1-1; 7 nucleotides align to TRBD1. In germline, CDR1 is GTSNPN, CDR2 SVGIG (reference sequence). CDR3 length: 12 residues. J was trimmed by 5 bases and V by 4 bases; bases with no gene match: 4. DNA of the CDR3: TGTGCCTGGACTAGGGGGCTAACTGAAGCTTTCTTT. It translates to CAWTRGLTEAFF.

This clone was detected once. This chain's CDR3 is CAWGQGASPLHF. The DNA of the CDR3 is TGTGCCTGGGGACAGGGGGCTTCACCCCTCCACTTT. This chain connects TRBV30 to TRBJ1-6, with 11 bases that match TRBD1. Germline V lookup: CDR1 GTSNPN, CDR2 SVGIG (reference sequence). The CDR3 consists of 12 residues. Trimming took 5 bases from V and 9 from J; bases not matched to a gene: 0.

This clone was seen a few times. The CDR3 is CASSWEEEVGEDNEQFF. In DNA, the CDR3 is TGTGCCAGCAGCTGGGAGGAGGAGGTCGGCGAGGACAATGAGCAGTTCTTC. This chain connects TRBV5-6 to TRBJ2-1; D is perhaps TRBD2 (6 bases). Germline V gene data show CDR1 as SGHDT and CDR2 as YYEEEE. The CDR3 consists of 17 residues. Trimming removed 3 bases from V and 5 bases from J, with 21 bases in between.

The V call is TRBV2, the J call TRBJ1-2; unclear D gene. This CDR3 spans 12 amino acids. Germline V gene lookup returns CDR1 SNHLY and CDR2 FYNNEI. Trimming removed 9 bases from V and 6 bases from J, with 14 bases in between. The CDR3 region has the DNA TGTGCCAGGCTGGATGGGGAGGATGGCTACACCTTC. It codes for CARLDGEDGYTF.